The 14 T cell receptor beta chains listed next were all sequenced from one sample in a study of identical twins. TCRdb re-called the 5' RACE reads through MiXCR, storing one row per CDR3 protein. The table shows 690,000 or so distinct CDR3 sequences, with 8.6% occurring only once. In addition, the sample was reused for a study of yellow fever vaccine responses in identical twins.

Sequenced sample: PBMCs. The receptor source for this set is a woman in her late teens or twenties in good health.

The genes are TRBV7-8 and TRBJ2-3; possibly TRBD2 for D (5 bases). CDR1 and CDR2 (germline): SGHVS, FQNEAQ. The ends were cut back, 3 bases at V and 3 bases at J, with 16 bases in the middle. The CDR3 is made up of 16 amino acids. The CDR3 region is CASSLLGPTGTDTQYF. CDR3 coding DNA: TGTGCCAGCAGCTTGCTAGGGCCCACGGGAACAGATACGCAGTATTTT.

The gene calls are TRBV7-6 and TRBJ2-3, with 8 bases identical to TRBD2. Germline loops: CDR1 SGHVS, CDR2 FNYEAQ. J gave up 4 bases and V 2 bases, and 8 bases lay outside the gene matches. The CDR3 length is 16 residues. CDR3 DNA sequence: TGTGCCAGCAGCTTATCCCCGGGGGGGAGCGCAGATACGCAGTATTTT. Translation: CASSLSPGGSADTQYF. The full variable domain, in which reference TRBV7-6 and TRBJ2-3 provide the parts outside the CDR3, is GAGVSQSPRYKVTKRGQDVALRCDPISGHVSLYWYRQALGQGPEFLTYFNYEAQQDKSGLPNDRFSAERPEGSISTLTIQRTEQRDSAMYRCASSLSPGGSADTQYFGPGTRLTVL.

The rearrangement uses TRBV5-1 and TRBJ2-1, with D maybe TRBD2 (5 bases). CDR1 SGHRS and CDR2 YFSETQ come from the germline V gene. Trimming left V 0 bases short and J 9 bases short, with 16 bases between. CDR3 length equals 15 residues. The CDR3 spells CASSLGTDSGGEQFF. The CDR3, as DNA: TGCGCCAGCAGCTTGGGGACGGACTCCGGAGGTGAGCAGTTCTTC.

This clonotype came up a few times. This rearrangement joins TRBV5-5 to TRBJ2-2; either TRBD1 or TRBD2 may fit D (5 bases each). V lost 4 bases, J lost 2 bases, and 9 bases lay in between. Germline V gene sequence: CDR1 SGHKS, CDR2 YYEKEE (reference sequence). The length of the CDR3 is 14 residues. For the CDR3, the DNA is TGTGCCAGCAGCAGGGACGTAAACACCGGGGAGCTGTTTTTT. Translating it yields CASSRDVNTGELFF. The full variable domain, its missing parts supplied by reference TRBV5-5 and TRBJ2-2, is DAGVTQSPTHLIKTRGQQVTLRCSPISGHKSVSWYQQVLGQGPQFIFQYYEKEERGRGNFPDRFSARQFPNYSSELNVNALLLGDSALYLCASSRDVNTGELFFGEGSRLTVL.

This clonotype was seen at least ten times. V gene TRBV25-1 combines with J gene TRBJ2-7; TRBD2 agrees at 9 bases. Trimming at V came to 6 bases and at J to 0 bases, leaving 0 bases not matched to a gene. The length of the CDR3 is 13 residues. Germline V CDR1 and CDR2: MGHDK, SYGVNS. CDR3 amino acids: CASRTSGSYEQYF. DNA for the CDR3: TGTGCCAGCAGGACTAGCGGCTCCTACGAGCAGTACTTC.

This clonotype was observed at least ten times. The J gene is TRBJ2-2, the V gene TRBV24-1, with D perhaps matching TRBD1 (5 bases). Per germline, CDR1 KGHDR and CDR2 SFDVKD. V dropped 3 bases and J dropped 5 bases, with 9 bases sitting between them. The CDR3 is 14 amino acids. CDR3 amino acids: CATSDGRDTGELFF. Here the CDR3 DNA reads TGTGCCACCAGTGATGGCAGGGATACCGGGGAGCTGTTTTTT.

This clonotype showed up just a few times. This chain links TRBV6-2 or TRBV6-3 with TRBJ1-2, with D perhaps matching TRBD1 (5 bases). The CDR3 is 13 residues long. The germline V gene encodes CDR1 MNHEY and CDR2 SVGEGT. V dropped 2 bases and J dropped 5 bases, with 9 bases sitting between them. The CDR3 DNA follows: TGTGCCAGCAGTTACCACGACAGATATGGCTACACCTTC. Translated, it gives CASSYHDRYGYTF.

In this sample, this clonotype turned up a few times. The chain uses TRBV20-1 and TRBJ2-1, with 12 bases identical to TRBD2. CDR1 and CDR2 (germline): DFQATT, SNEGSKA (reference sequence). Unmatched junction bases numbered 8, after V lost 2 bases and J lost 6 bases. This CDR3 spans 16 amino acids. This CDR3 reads CSARLSSGGALNEQFF. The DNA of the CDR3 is TGCAGTGCTAGACTTTCTAGCGGGGGGGCTCTCAATGAGCAGTTCTTC.

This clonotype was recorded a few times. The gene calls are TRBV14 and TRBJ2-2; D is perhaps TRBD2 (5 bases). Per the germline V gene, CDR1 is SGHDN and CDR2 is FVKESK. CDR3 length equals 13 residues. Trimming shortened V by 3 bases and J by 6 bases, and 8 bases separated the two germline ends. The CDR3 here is CASSQSGAGELFF. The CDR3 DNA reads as TGTGCCAGCAGCCAGTCCGGGGCCGGGGAGCTGTTTTTT.

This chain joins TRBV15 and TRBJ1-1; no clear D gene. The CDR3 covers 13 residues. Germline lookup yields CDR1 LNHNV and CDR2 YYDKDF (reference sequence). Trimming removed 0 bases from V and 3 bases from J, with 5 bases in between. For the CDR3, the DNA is TGTGCCACCAGCAGAGAGTGGGACACTGAAGCTTTCTTT. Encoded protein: CATSREWDTEAFF.

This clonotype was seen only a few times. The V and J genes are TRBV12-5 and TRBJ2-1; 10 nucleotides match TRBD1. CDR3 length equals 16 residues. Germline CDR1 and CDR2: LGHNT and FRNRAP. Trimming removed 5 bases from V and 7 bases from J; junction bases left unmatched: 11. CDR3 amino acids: CASGTSGTGVRNEQFF. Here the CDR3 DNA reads TGTGCTAGTGGTACCTCCGGGACAGGGGTTCGAAATGAGCAGTTCTTC. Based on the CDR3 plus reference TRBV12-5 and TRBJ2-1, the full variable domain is DARVTQTPRHKVTEMGQEVTMRCQPILGHNTVFWYRQTMMQGLELLAYFRNRAPLDDSGMPKDRFSAEMPDATLATLKIQPSEPRDSAVYFCASGTSGTGVRNEQFFGPGTRLTVL.

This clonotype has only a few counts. In nucleotides, the CDR3 is TGCAGCGTTGGAGCACAGGTGGGAGAGACCCAGTACTTC. This codes for CSVGAQVGETQYF. The chain combines TRBV29-1 with TRBJ2-5, with a tentative D call TRBD1 (5 bases). CDR3 size: 13 residues. V was shortened by 4 bases and J by 4 bases, with 13 bases between the two germline ends. CDR1 is SQVTM and CDR2 is ANQGSEA in the germline V gene. The full variable domain, its missing parts supplied by reference TRBV29-1 and TRBJ2-5, is SAVISQKPSRDICQRGTSLTIQCQVDSQVTMMFWYRQQPGQSLTLIATANQGSEATYESGFVIDKFPISRPNLTFSTLTVSNMSPEDSSIYLCSVGAQVGETQYFGPGTRLLVL.

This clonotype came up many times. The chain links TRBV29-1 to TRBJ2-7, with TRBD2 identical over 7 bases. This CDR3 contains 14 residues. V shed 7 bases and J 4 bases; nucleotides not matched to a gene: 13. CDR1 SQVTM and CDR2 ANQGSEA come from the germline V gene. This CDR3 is CSASAQAGLYEQYF. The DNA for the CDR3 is TGCAGCGCCTCCGCCCAAGCGGGGCTATACGAGCAGTACTTC.

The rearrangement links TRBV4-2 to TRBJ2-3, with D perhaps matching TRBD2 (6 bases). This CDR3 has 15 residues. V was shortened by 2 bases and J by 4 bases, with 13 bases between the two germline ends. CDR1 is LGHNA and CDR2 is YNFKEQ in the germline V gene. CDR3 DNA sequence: TGTGCCAGCAGCCAATCCCCGGGACTTGCAGATACGCAGTATTTT. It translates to CASSQSPGLADTQYF.